Listed here are 31 T cell receptor beta chains from one sample, sequenced in a study of cytomegalovirus exposure and HLA in healthy donors. PCR was performed using 60 Vbeta and 13 Jbeta primers. TCRdb's table, derived via immunoSEQ multiplex PCR, lists solely in-frame clones and lacks some. This table lists 150,000 to 200,000 clones. Sample: PBMCs. These receptors originate from a man younger than 45 in good health and CMV-seronegative.

The rearrangement joins TRBV7-9 to TRBJ2-5, with TRBD2 identical over 14 bases. CDR1 SEHNR and CDR2 FQNEAQ come from the germline V gene (reference sequence). J gave up 3 bases and V 5 bases, and 5 bases lay outside the gene matches. The CDR3 is 16 residues long. The CDR3 reads CASSKTSGRGKETQYF. DNA for the CDR3: TGTGCCAGCAGCAAGACTAGCGGGAGGGGAAAAGAGACCCAGTACTTC.

The chain is built from TRBV19 and TRBJ1-5, with D maybe TRBD1 (5 bases). Germline assignment: CDR1 LNHDA and CDR2 SQIVND (reference sequence). CDR3 size: 14 residues. Trimming shortened V by 9 bases and J by 2 bases, and 14 bases separated the two germline ends. DNA of the CDR3: TGTGCCAGCTCTCTTACGGGGGGCAATCAGCCCCAGCATTTT. Translation: CASSLTGGNQPQHF.

The chain joins TRBV5-4 to TRBJ1-2; 8 bases match TRBD1. Germline V gene sequence: CDR1 SGHNT, CDR2 YYREEE (reference sequence). The J segment lost 1 base and the V segment lost 4 bases, leaving 9 bases of the junction unmatched. This CDR3 has 16 amino acids. Written as DNA, the CDR3 is TGTGCCAGCAGCGGGCCGGACAGGGCCTATAACTATGGCTACACCTTC. This gives the protein CASSGPDRAYNYGYTF.

The chain uses TRBV28 and TRBJ1-2; TRBD1 matches at 8 bases. Germline V gene sequence: CDR1 MDHEN, CDR2 SYDVKM. With 3 bases clipped from V and 8 bases from J, the junction kept 11 bases outside the gene matches. The CDR3 sequence is 15 residues long. CDR3 amino acids: CASSFILVRGRGYTF. DNA for the CDR3: TGTGCCAGCAGTTTTATTTTGGTCAGGGGGCGAGGCTACACCTTC.

The V gene is TRBV11-3, the J gene TRBJ1-1; TRBD1 might be the D (5 bases). The germline V gene has CDR1 SGHNT and CDR2 YENEEA. The CDR3 runs to 16 residues. Trimming stripped 8 bases from V and 1 base from J, with 20 bases between. This CDR3 reads CASAGRGAPANTEAFF. In nucleotides, the CDR3 is TGTGCCAGCGCGGGGCGTGGGGCGCCCGCGAACACTGAAGCTTTCTTT.

The rearrangement joins TRBV6-5 to TRBJ1-2, with 10 bases that match TRBD1. The CDR3 length is 13 residues. V dropped 5 bases and J dropped 8; count of bases not matched to a gene: 5. Germline lookup yields CDR1 MNHEY and CDR2 SVGAGI. The DNA for the CDR3 is TGTGCCAGCAGTGGGACAGGGGACAGGGGCTACACCTTC. It yields the protein CASSGTGDRGYTF.

This chain uses TRBV5-8 with TRBJ2-1, with 7 bases identical to TRBD1. Germline CDR1 reads SGHTS; CDR2 reads YDEGEE. V lost 2 bases and J lost 2; bases outside the gene matches: 4. The CDR3 length is 15 residues. This CDR3 is CASSLRGLAYNEQFF. CDR3 DNA: TGTGCCAGCAGCTTAAGGGGGCTGGCCTACAATGAGCAGTTCTTC.

J is TRBJ2-1 and V is TRBV6-1, with D tentatively TRBD2 (5 bases). The CDR3 covers 15 residues. Looked up from germline, CDR1 is MNHNS and CDR2 is SASEGT. V was shortened by 6 bases and J by 7 bases, with 19 bases between the two germline ends. The CDR3 loop is CASRVGGYGLNEQFF. For the CDR3, the DNA is TGTGCCAGCAGGGTGGGCGGGTATGGATTGAATGAGCAGTTCTTC.

The chain couples TRBV19 to TRBJ2-7; 9 nucleotides line up with TRBD1. This CDR3 spans 13 amino acids. The germline V gene encodes CDR1 LNHDA and CDR2 SQIVND (reference sequence). With 8 bases clipped from V and 6 bases from J, the junction kept 8 bases outside the gene matches. Written as DNA, the CDR3 is TGTGCCAGTTTAGGACAGGGGAACGTCGAGCAGTACTTC. Translating it yields CASLGQGNVEQYF.

This chain connects TRBV11-1 to TRBJ2-5; perhaps TRBD1 as D (6 bases). The V end lost 0 bases, the J end lost 1 base, and 12 bases lay between the germline ends. CDR3 length: 16 amino acids. Germline CDR1 and CDR2: SGHAT and FQDESV (reference sequence). CDR3 DNA sequence: TGTGCCAGCAGCTTAGCGAAGGGCAGGGGCCAAGAGACCCAGTACTTC. It is translated as CASSLAKGRGQETQYF.

The rearrangement links TRBV5-1 to TRBJ2-5; D is perhaps TRBD1 (5 bases). V was shortened by 0 bases and J by 4 bases, with 16 bases between the two germline ends. Germline CDR1 and CDR2: SGHRS and YFSETQ. This CDR3 is built from 16 residues. The CDR3 spells CASSLADALGRETQYF. The DNA of the CDR3 is TGCGCCAGCAGCTTGGCCGACGCGCTGGGGCGAGAGACCCAGTACTTC.

The gene calls are TRBV4-1 and TRBJ1-5; possibly TRBD1 for D (6 bases). The CDR3 loop spans 15 amino acids. V shed 0 bases and J shed 2 bases, with 8 bases lying between them. From germline, CDR1 is MGHRA and CDR2 YSYEKL. CDR3 region: CASSQDRGRNQPQHF. The CDR3 DNA is TGCGCCAGCAGCCAAGACAGGGGACGCAATCAGCCCCAGCATTTT.

This chain connects TRBV9 to TRBJ1-1; D possibly corresponds to TRBD1 (6 bases). The V gene's germline CDR1 is SGDLS and CDR2 YYNGEE. The V gene lost 0 bases and the J gene lost 0 bases, with 12 bases spanning the gap. The CDR3 runs to 16 residues. Here the CDR3 reads CASSVAQGIMNTEAFF. The CDR3 DNA reads as TGTGCCAGCAGCGTAGCACAGGGCATCATGAACACTGAAGCTTTCTTT.

V gene TRBV10-1 combines with J gene TRBJ2-7; D remains unclear. This CDR3 comprises 14 residues. Trimming removed 3 bases from V and 0 bases from J, with 9 bases in between. Germline V gives CDR1 WNHNN, CDR2 SYGVQD (reference sequence). CDR3 residues: CASSDNWSSYEQYF. CDR3 nucleotides: TGCGCCAGCAGTGATAACTGGAGCTCCTACGAGCAGTACTTC.

The rearrangement links TRBV19 to TRBJ1-1, with TRBD1 matching over 7 bases. Germline V gene data show CDR1 as LNHDA and CDR2 as SQIVND (reference sequence). This CDR3 contains 15 residues. The ends lost 7 bases at V and 0 bases at J; junction bases unmatched: 8. CDR3 sequence reads: CASTDTGTVNTEAFF. DNA of the CDR3: TGTGCCAGTACCGACACCGGGACAGTGAACACTGAAGCTTTCTTT.

The genes are TRBV7-9 and TRBJ2-7; 8 bases match TRBD1. V was clipped by 3 bases and J by 2 bases; unmatched bases: 3. Germline CDR1 SEHNR, CDR2 FQNEAQ (reference sequence). The CDR3 spans 14 residues. The CDR3 here is CASSFGQGPYEQYF. The CDR3 DNA sequence: TGTGCCAGCAGCTTCGGACAGGGCCCCTACGAGCAGTACTTC.

This chain uses TRBV4-1 with TRBJ1-1; D gene uncertain. CDR1 and CDR2 (germline): MGHRA, YSYEKL. The CDR3 length is 16 residues. Trimming shortened V by 0 bases and J by 0 bases, and 11 bases separated the two germline ends. The CDR3 reads CASSQDETALNTEAFF. The CDR3 DNA follows: TGCGCCAGCAGCCAAGATGAAACAGCTTTGAACACTGAAGCTTTCTTT.

CDR3 nucleotides: TGTGCCAGCAGCACTCAGGGCCCCTCTGGAAACACCATATATTTT. Translated: CASSTQGPSGNTIYF. The rearrangement joins TRBV28 to TRBJ1-3; perhaps TRBD1 as D (5 bases). V lost 6 bases and J lost 0, with 12 bases in between. Germline V CDR1 and CDR2: MDHEN, SYDVKM. CDR3 size: 15 residues. The full variable domain, rest sourced from reference TRBV28 and TRBJ1-3, is DVKVTQSSRYLVKRTGEKVFLECVQDMDHENMFWYRQDPGLGLRLIYFSYDVKMKEKGDIPEGYSVSREKKERFSLILESASTNQTSMYLCASSTQGPSGNTIYFGEGSWLTVV.

The rearrangement uses TRBV7-3 and TRBJ2-5; TRBD1 matches at 10 bases. The CDR3 spans 14 residues. Germline V gene data show CDR1 as SGHTA and CDR2 as FQGTGA. The junction had 5 bases not matched to a gene; V was cut back by 5 bases and J by 5 bases. The chain's CDR3 is CASSPTGGPETQYF. For the CDR3, the DNA is TGTGCCAGCAGCCCGACAGGGGGCCCGGAGACCCAGTACTTC. Using reference TRBV7-3 and TRBJ2-5 for the parts outside the CDR3, the full variable domain is GAGVSQTPSNKVTEKGKYVELRCDPISGHTALYWYRQSLGQGPEFLIYFQGTGAADDSGLPNDRFFAVRPEGSVSTLKIQRTERGDSAVYLCASSPTGGPETQYFGPGTRLLVL.

The genes are TRBV6-5 and TRBJ1-2, with TRBD1 matching over 7 bases. Trimming cost V 5 bases and J 4 bases; bases outside gene matches: 7. Germline V gives CDR1 MNHEY, CDR2 SVGAGI. The CDR3 runs to 14 residues. CDR3 sequence reads: CASSPTGVTYGYTF. The CDR3 coding sequence is TGTGCCAGCAGTCCTACAGGGGTAACCTATGGCTACACCTTC.

V and J are TRBV9 and TRBJ2-2; the D gene is possibly TRBD2 (5 bases). The V end was cut by 0 bases, the J end by 4 bases, with 13 bases between. The CDR3 is 16 residues long. From germline, CDR1 is SGDLS and CDR2 YYNGEE. The CDR3 DNA is TGTGCCAGCAGCGTAGAATCGGGGTCGGGCACCGGGGAGCTGTTTTTT. Translated, it gives CASSVESGSGTGELFF.

The CDR3 sequence: CASSPWDFPGGLEETQYF. The CDR3 bases are TGTGCCAGCTCACCTTGGGACTTCCCGGGGGGTTTGGAAGAGACCCAGTACTTC. The chain combines TRBV18 with TRBJ2-5; TRBD2 aligns across 7 bases. This CDR3 has 18 residues. Germline CDR1 and CDR2: KGHSH and LQKENI. Germline trimming cut 3 bases from V and 3 bases from J; bases unmatched to any gene: 16.

V is TRBV9 and J is TRBJ2-1; TRBD2 matches at 12 bases. CDR1 and CDR2 from the germline V gene are SGDLS and YYNGEE. The ends lost 6 bases at V and 4 bases at J; junction bases unmatched: 8. The CDR3 runs to 16 residues. CDR3 sequence: CASTFLAGGLYNEQFF. DNA of the CDR3: TGTGCCAGCACTTTCCTAGCGGGGGGGCTTTACAATGAGCAGTTCTTC.

The V and J genes are TRBV5-1 and TRBJ1-1; D is uncertain. Trimming removed 0 bases at V and 6 bases at J, with 18 bases between. Germline-derived CDR1 and CDR2 are SGHRS and YFSETQ. This CDR3 comprises 16 residues. The CDR3 region is CASSLGVGWRNAEAFF. DNA for the CDR3: TGCGCCAGCAGCTTGGGGGTAGGCTGGAGGAATGCTGAAGCTTTCTTT.

The gene calls are TRBV5-1 and TRBJ1-1; D may be TRBD1 (5 bases). CDR1 SGHRS and CDR2 YFSETQ come from the germline V gene. This CDR3 region has 14 residues. V lost 2 bases and J 5 bases, leaving 13 bases between the germline ends. For the CDR3, the DNA is TGCGCCAGCAGCTTCTTCGGGGGGGAGACTGAAGCTTTCTTT. It specifies CASSFFGGETEAFF.

This chain connects TRBV7-2 to TRBJ1-2; D ambiguous. The CDR3 runs to 13 residues. Germline V gene data show CDR1 as SGHTA and CDR2 as FQGNSA. The V gene lost 6 bases and the J gene lost 1 base, with 9 bases spanning the gap. CDR3 sequence (DNA): TGTGCCAGCAGTAACGGGGTTAACTATGGCTACACCTTC. Translated, it gives CASSNGVNYGYTF.

V gene TRBV6-5 combines with J gene TRBJ1-2; a possible D gene is TRBD1 (5 bases). CDR1 and CDR2 from the germline V gene are MNHEY and SVGAGI. The CDR3 is 11 amino acids. The germline V and J ends were trimmed by 8 bases and 8 bases, with 12 bases remaining between them. CDR3 bases: TGTGCCAGCCAGGGTGCCCGAGGCTACACCTTC. This sequence encodes CASQGARGYTF.

About this clone itself: Here the CDR3 omits its conserved ending phenylalanine or tryptophan, so a read error is the likely source. No DNA is shown, since the ends of the CDR3 on it are uncertain; the CDR3 is the one TCRdb lists. The CDR3 sequence: CASNRGGV. The chain recombines TRBV2 with TRBJ2-3; the table's D call, TRBD2, was not checked against the DNA. From germline, CDR1 is SNHLY and CDR2 FYNNEI. The CDR3 region is 8 residues in length, termini included.

With regard to this clone: Within the sample, other DNA sequences also encode this same CDR3. The chain uses TRBV30 and TRBJ1-1, with D uncertain. V shed 3 bases and J shed 6 bases, with 8 bases lying between them. This CDR3 is built from 11 residues. CDR1 and CDR2 (germline): GTSNPN, SVGIG (reference sequence). The CDR3 bases are TGTGCCTGGAGCCTGGGCGCTGAAGCTTTCTTT. Protein: CAWSLGAEAFF.

The chain employs TRBV11-3 and TRBJ2-2, with 10 bases aligning to TRBD1. CDR1 and CDR2 from the germline V gene are SGHNT and YENEEA. V was pared by 5 bases and J by 8 bases, with 8 bases of the junction left unmatched. The CDR3 consists of 15 residues. The CDR3 DNA follows: TGTGCCAGCAGCAAAAGGACAGGGGGTTTTGGGGAGCTGTTTTTT. It yields the protein CASSKRTGGFGELFF.

The chain couples TRBV28 to TRBJ2-7; 9 bases agree with TRBD1. There are 13 residues in the CDR3. J was trimmed by 13 bases and V by 3 bases; bases with no gene match: 10. Germline CDR1 and CDR2: MDHEN and SYDVKM. Written as DNA, the CDR3 is TGTGCCAGCAGTTTCCTCGGGGACAGGGACGTCTACTTC. As protein: CASSFLGDRDVYF.